These T cell receptor beta chains were read from a single sample in a study of control samples from healthy donors and cancer patients. Only in-frame clones appear in the TCRdb table, and some are missing; sequencing was by immunoSEQ multiplex PCR. The profile covers 150,000 to 200,000 clones, with 91% appearing a single time and more than 1.3% taken by the ten largest. Material for sequencing was blood. The source is a woman in her thirties in good health. Both conserved end residues are part of each CDR3. The order of the fields is V gene, J gene, CDR3 protein.

>TRBV6-5|TRBJ1-6
CASSYRDYSPLHF
>TRBV18|TRBJ2-7
CASSPPDRGGYEQYF
>TRBV3-1/TRBV3-2|TRBJ1-1
CASSQEVGRTEAFF
>TRBV7-8|TRBJ2-5
CASRSPQRGETQYF
>TRBV7-9|TRBJ1-2
CASSATGALYGYTF
>TRBV4-2|TRBJ1-2
CASSQGEGGYGYTF
>TRBV24-1|TRBJ2-3
CATRGTGGDDTQYF
>TRBV5-5|TRBJ1-1
CASSLGFYTEAFF
>TRBV3-1/TRBV3-2|TRBJ1-3
CASSPRVGNTIYF
>TRBV4-1|TRBJ1-5
CASSQVGTKQPQHF
>TRBV28|TRBJ1-5
CASSPTGTGPRNQPQHF
>TRBV11-2|TRBJ2-2
CASSLSQNTGELFF
>TRBV7-3|TRBJ2-2
CASSQLTSGRTGELFF
>TRBV27|TRBJ1-1
CASSDSSWNTEAFF
>TRBV3-1/TRBV3-2|TRBJ1-3
CASSQRNRVGNTIYF
>TRBV4-2|TRBJ2-1
CASSRTGGGEQFF